These T cell receptor beta chains were read from a single sample in a study of human T cells and chemical hapten exposure. Via MiXCR, TCRdb re-called the RACE reads, giving one row per CDR3 protein. The data contain about 87,000 distinct CDR3 sequences, 8% to 10% of them singletons. The specimen was whole blood, collected in connection with sensitization to the hapten diphenylcyclopropenone (DPC). The receptors were sampled from a woman aged 40 to 55 with alopecia areata. Some clones in this sample may be carry-over from other donors' samples. The CDR3 runs from the conserved cysteine through the conserved F or W. Each record gives: D gene, V gene, J gene, clone size, CDR3 length, CDR3 protein, CDR3 DNA. The D gene is left open where the match is weak. Size is omitted from some rows. Given values are once, few, many or a class for expanded clones.

d_call: TRBD2; v_call: TRBV3-1; j_call: TRBJ2-1; clone_size: many; cdr3_length: 15; cdr3_aa: CASSPPSGPHNEQFF; cdr3_nt: TGTGCCAGCAGCCCCCCTAGCGGTCCACACAATGAGCAGTTCTTC
d_call: -; v_call: TRBV7-6; j_call: TRBJ2-5; clone_size: many; cdr3_length: 14; cdr3_aa: CASSLVYREETQYF; cdr3_nt: TGTGCCAGCAGCTTAGTCTACAGGGAAGAGACCCAGTACTTC
d_call: -; v_call: TRBV28; j_call: TRBJ1-1; clone_size: many; cdr3_length: 16; cdr3_aa: CASSSPGRRRNTEAFF; cdr3_nt: TGTGCCAGCAGTTCTCCGGGTCGCAGACGGAACACTGAAGCTTTCTTT
d_call: -; v_call: TRBV3-1; j_call: TRBJ2-4; clone_size: many; cdr3_length: 15; cdr3_aa: CASSRAAGTKNIQYF; cdr3_nt: TGTGCCAGCAGCCGAGCCGCGGGGACCAAAAACATTCAGTACTTC
d_call: -; v_call: TRBV10-2; j_call: TRBJ1-1; clone_size: -; cdr3_length: 12; cdr3_aa: CASSGMAPEAFF; cdr3_nt: TGCGCCAGCAGTGGTATGGCGCCAGAAGCTTTCTTT
d_call: -; v_call: TRBV27; j_call: TRBJ1-5; clone_size: many; cdr3_length: 11; cdr3_aa: CAIISNQPQHF; cdr3_nt: TGTGCCATCATTAGCAATCAGCCCCAGCATTTT
d_call: -; v_call: TRBV7-2; j_call: TRBJ2-7; clone_size: many; cdr3_length: 15; cdr3_aa: CASSRDRGDSYEQYF; cdr3_nt: TGTGCCAGCAGCCGCGATCGTGGTGATTCCTACGAGCAGTACTTC
d_call: -; v_call: TRBV7-2; j_call: TRBJ1-2; clone_size: -; cdr3_length: 12; cdr3_aa: CASSLEVYGYTF; cdr3_nt: TGTGCCAGCAGCTTAGAAGTTTATGGCTACACCTTC
d_call: TRBD1; v_call: TRBV7-2; j_call: TRBJ1-2; clone_size: many; cdr3_length: 14; cdr3_aa: CASSLGTGVYGYTF; cdr3_nt: TGTGCCAGCAGCTTAGGGACAGGGGTTTATGGCTACACCTTC
d_call: TRBD2; v_call: TRBV6-2/TRBV6-3; j_call: TRBJ2-3; clone_size: many; cdr3_length: 16; cdr3_aa: CASTPGTSEFTDTQYF; cdr3_nt: TGTGCCAGCACCCCCGGGACTAGCGAGTTCACAGATACGCAGTATTTT
d_call: TRBD1; v_call: TRBV19; j_call: TRBJ2-7; clone_size: few; cdr3_length: 14; cdr3_aa: CASSIVAGGYEQYF; cdr3_nt: TGTGCCAGTAGTATAGTCGCAGGGGGCTACGAGCAGTACTTC
d_call: -; v_call: TRBV2; j_call: TRBJ1-6; clone_size: many; cdr3_length: 18; cdr3_aa: CASSGRGGLSSYNSPLHF; cdr3_nt: TGTGCCAGCAGTGGCCGGGGGGGCCTAAGCTCCTATAATTCACCCCTCCACTTT
d_call: TRBD1; v_call: TRBV5-1; j_call: TRBJ2-2; clone_size: -; cdr3_length: 15; cdr3_aa: CASSTGDRDVGELFF; cdr3_nt: TGCGCCAGCAGCACCGGGGACAGGGATGTCGGGGAGCTGTTTTTT
d_call: TRBD2; v_call: TRBV5-6; j_call: TRBJ2-3; clone_size: few; cdr3_length: 17; cdr3_aa: CASSLADGLVYGDTQYF; cdr3_nt: TGTGCCAGCAGCTTGGCGGATGGACTAGTCTATGGAGATACGCAGTATTTT
d_call: -; v_call: TRBV6-5; j_call: TRBJ2-5; clone_size: -; cdr3_length: 12; cdr3_aa: CASSYRGGTQYF; cdr3_nt: TGTGCCAGCAGTTACCGGGGTGGGACCCAGTACTTC
d_call: TRBD1; v_call: TRBV4-3; j_call: TRBJ1-5; clone_size: few; cdr3_length: 14; cdr3_aa: CASSHGTVNQPQHF; cdr3_nt: TGCGCCAGCAGCCACGGGACAGTTAATCAGCCCCAGCATTTT
d_call: TRBD1; v_call: TRBV7-2; j_call: TRBJ2-3; clone_size: -; cdr3_length: 15; cdr3_aa: CASSLYQGGTDTQYF; cdr3_nt: TGTGCCAGCAGCTTATATCAGGGGGGCACAGATACGCAGTATTTT
d_call: -; v_call: TRBV18; j_call: TRBJ1-3; clone_size: many; cdr3_length: 14; cdr3_aa: CASSPPARGNTIYF; cdr3_nt: TGTGCCAGCTCACCACCAGCCAGAGGAAACACCATATATTTT
d_call: -; v_call: TRBV12-3/TRBV12-4; j_call: TRBJ2-3; clone_size: -; cdr3_length: 12; cdr3_aa: CASGRVTDTQYF; cdr3_nt: TGTGCCAGCGGGCGGGTCACAGATACGCAGTATTTT
d_call: -; v_call: TRBV6-4; j_call: TRBJ2-7; clone_size: few; cdr3_length: 13; cdr3_aa: CVPDTEGTYEQYF; cdr3_nt: TGTGTCCCGGACACAGAGGGTACCTACGAGCAGTACTTC
d_call: TRBD2; v_call: TRBV2; j_call: TRBJ2-2; clone_size: many; cdr3_length: 18; cdr3_aa: CASSPPGLAKIFSGELFF; cdr3_nt: TGTGCCAGCAGTCCTCCGGGACTAGCGAAAATTTTCTCCGGGGAGCTGTTTTTT
d_call: TRBD1; v_call: TRBV4-3; j_call: TRBJ2-2; clone_size: many; cdr3_length: 15; cdr3_aa: CASSQLTGVAGELFF; cdr3_nt: TGCGCCAGCAGCCAACTTACAGGGGTAGCCGGGGAGCTGTTTTTT
d_call: TRBD2; v_call: TRBV25-1; j_call: TRBJ2-1; clone_size: -; cdr3_length: 18; cdr3_aa: CASSEAFRGGASYNEQFF; cdr3_nt: TGTGCCAGCAGTGAGGCCTTCCGCGGGGGGGCGTCCTACAATGAGCAGTTCTTC
d_call: -; v_call: TRBV12-3/TRBV12-4; j_call: TRBJ2-1; clone_size: many; cdr3_length: 15; cdr3_aa: CASSSNRESYNEQFF; cdr3_nt: TGTGCCAGCAGTTCCAACAGGGAATCCTACAATGAGCAGTTCTTC
d_call: TRBD1; v_call: TRBV5-1; j_call: TRBJ1-2; clone_size: many; cdr3_length: 16; cdr3_aa: CASSPSTTGGNYGYTF; cdr3_nt: TGCGCCAGCAGCCCGTCGACGACAGGGGGCAACTATGGCTACACCTTC
d_call: -; v_call: TRBV29-1; j_call: TRBJ1-2; clone_size: -; cdr3_length: 14; cdr3_aa: CSATLEPFNYGYTF; cdr3_nt: TGCAGCGCCACCCTGGAGCCCTTTAACTATGGCTACACCTTC
d_call: TRBD1; v_call: TRBV18; j_call: TRBJ1-5; clone_size: -; cdr3_length: 14; cdr3_aa: CASSRQGSNQPQHF; cdr3_nt: TGTGCCAGCTCTCGACAGGGGAGCAATCAGCCCCAGCATTTT
d_call: -; v_call: TRBV28; j_call: TRBJ2-3; clone_size: -; cdr3_length: 11; cdr3_aa: CASHTTDTQYF; cdr3_nt: TGTGCCAGCCATACCACAGATACGCAGTATTTT
d_call: -; v_call: TRBV28; j_call: TRBJ1-2; clone_size: few; cdr3_length: 14; cdr3_aa: CASSLGTTVYGYTF; cdr3_nt: TGTGCCAGCAGTTTAGGTACGACAGTCTATGGCTACACCTTC
d_call: -; v_call: TRBV6-1; j_call: TRBJ1-1; clone_size: -; cdr3_length: 13; cdr3_aa: CASSEGLGTEAFF; cdr3_nt: TGTGCCAGCAGTGAAGGTCTAGGAACTGAAGCTTTCTTT
d_call: -; v_call: TRBV20-1; j_call: TRBJ1-4; clone_size: many; cdr3_length: 14; cdr3_aa: CSARDGTLAEKLFF; cdr3_nt: TGCAGTGCTAGAGATGGGACACTAGCAGAAAAACTGTTTTTT
d_call: -; v_call: TRBV27; j_call: TRBJ1-2; clone_size: -; cdr3_length: 15; cdr3_aa: CASSPNVRGFYGYTF; cdr3_nt: TGTGCCAGCAGTCCCAACGTCCGGGGCTTCTATGGCTACACCTTC
d_call: -; v_call: TRBV20-1; j_call: TRBJ1-1; clone_size: -; cdr3_length: 16; cdr3_aa: CSASDQGSSMNTEAFF; cdr3_nt: TGCAGTGCTAGTGACCAGGGGTCCTCGATGAACACTGAAGCTTTCTTT
d_call: -; v_call: TRBV7-9; j_call: TRBJ2-5; clone_size: -; cdr3_length: 14; cdr3_aa: CASSTTSYPESQYF; cdr3_nt: TGTGCCAGCAGCACCACTTCATACCCCGAGAGCCAGTACTTC
d_call: -; v_call: TRBV20-1; j_call: TRBJ1-1; clone_size: many; cdr3_length: 15; cdr3_aa: CSASPDKGRFTEAFF; cdr3_nt: TGCAGTGCTAGCCCGGACAAAGGGAGATTCACTGAAGCTTTCTTT
d_call: TRBD1; v_call: TRBV6-6; j_call: TRBJ1-2; clone_size: few; cdr3_length: 15; cdr3_aa: CASSYHGTGNYGYTF; cdr3_nt: TGTGCCAGCAGTTACCACGGGACAGGCAACTATGGCTACACCTTC
d_call: -; v_call: TRBV5-6; j_call: TRBJ1-1; clone_size: many; cdr3_length: 14; cdr3_aa: CASSLPVMNTEAFF; cdr3_nt: TGTGCCAGCAGCTTGCCGGTGATGAACACTGAAGCTTTCTTT
d_call: -; v_call: TRBV9; j_call: TRBJ2-4; clone_size: -; cdr3_length: 13; cdr3_aa: CASSVEQGNIQYF; cdr3_nt: TGTGCCAGCAGCGTAGAGCAGGGGAACATTCAGTACTTC
d_call: -; v_call: TRBV12-3/TRBV12-4; j_call: TRBJ2-5; clone_size: -; cdr3_length: 15; cdr3_aa: CASTNLQGLEETQYF; cdr3_nt: TGTGCCAGCACCAATCTCCAGGGTCTCGAGGAGACCCAGTACTTC
d_call: TRBD2; v_call: TRBV12-3/TRBV12-4; j_call: TRBJ2-1; clone_size: few; cdr3_length: 14; cdr3_aa: CASSLAGGRNEQFF; cdr3_nt: TGTGCCAGCAGTTTGGCGGGGGGGCGAAATGAGCAGTTCTTC
d_call: -; v_call: TRBV7-3; j_call: TRBJ2-2; clone_size: few; cdr3_length: 13; cdr3_aa: CASSSDGAGELFF; cdr3_nt: TGTGCCAGCAGCTCGGATGGGGCCGGGGAGCTGTTTTTT
d_call: -; v_call: TRBV29-1; j_call: TRBJ1-2; clone_size: many; cdr3_length: 12; cdr3_aa: CSTFGGRRGYTF; cdr3_nt: TGCAGCACCTTCGGGGGGCGGAGAGGCTACACCTTC
d_call: -; v_call: TRBV12-3/TRBV12-4; j_call: TRBJ2-7; clone_size: -; cdr3_length: 14; cdr3_aa: CASTGGLALDEQYF; cdr3_nt: TGTGCCAGTACAGGGGGACTAGCTCTGGACGAGCAGTACTTC
d_call: -; v_call: TRBV2; j_call: TRBJ1-5; clone_size: many; cdr3_length: 14; cdr3_aa: CASSLSTGGQPQHF; cdr3_nt: TGTGCCAGCAGTCTCTCGACCGGGGGTCAGCCCCAGCATTTT
d_call: -; v_call: TRBV4-3; j_call: TRBJ2-5; clone_size: many; cdr3_length: 15; cdr3_aa: CASSQEGGNQETQYF; cdr3_nt: TGCGCCAGCAGCCAAGAAGGAGGGAACCAAGAGACCCAGTACTTC
d_call: -; v_call: TRBV2; j_call: TRBJ1-1; clone_size: few; cdr3_length: 14; cdr3_aa: CASSEALGNTEAFF; cdr3_nt: TGTGCCAGCAGTGAAGCGCTAGGGAACACTGAAGCTTTCTTT
d_call: -; v_call: TRBV29-1; j_call: TRBJ2-4; clone_size: few; cdr3_length: 16; cdr3_aa: CSVETWVLLAKNIQYF; cdr3_nt: TGCAGCGTTGAAACTTGGGTGCTTCTAGCCAAAAACATTCAGTACTTC
d_call: -; v_call: TRBV12-3/TRBV12-4; j_call: TRBJ1-1; clone_size: -; cdr3_length: 18; cdr3_aa: CARGALAASLGMNTEAFF; cdr3_nt: TGTGCCCGCGGAGCCCTGGCGGCCTCCCTGGGGATGAACACTGAAGCTTTCTTT
d_call: TRBD1; v_call: TRBV10-3; j_call: TRBJ1-4; clone_size: few; cdr3_length: 14; cdr3_aa: CAIGSGDSGEKLFF; cdr3_nt: TGTGCCATCGGATCCGGGGACAGCGGGGAAAAACTGTTTTTT
d_call: TRBD2; v_call: TRBV4-2; j_call: TRBJ2-1; clone_size: many; cdr3_length: 16; cdr3_aa: CASSQVLAPTYNEQFF; cdr3_nt: TGTGCCAGCAGCCAAGTACTAGCGCCAACTTACAATGAGCAGTTCTTC
d_call: -; v_call: TRBV7-2; j_call: TRBJ1-3; clone_size: many; cdr3_length: 16; cdr3_aa: CASSYSQGLTGNTIYF; cdr3_nt: TGTGCCAGCAGTTACTCCCAGGGGCTGACTGGAAACACCATATATTTT
d_call: -; v_call: TRBV29-1; j_call: TRBJ2-2; clone_size: many; cdr3_length: 12; cdr3_aa: CSAPGGNGELFF; cdr3_nt: TGCAGCGCCCCAGGGGGGAACGGGGAGCTGTTTTTT
d_call: TRBD1; v_call: TRBV9; j_call: TRBJ2-1; clone_size: many; cdr3_length: 12; cdr3_aa: CASSVSGGKEFF; cdr3_nt: TGTGCCAGCAGCGTTTCAGGGGGCAAGGAGTTCTTC
d_call: -; v_call: TRBV19; j_call: TRBJ2-1; clone_size: many; cdr3_length: 13; cdr3_aa: CASTPRDYNEQFF; cdr3_nt: TGTGCCAGTACCCCGAGGGACTACAATGAGCAGTTCTTC
d_call: TRBD1; v_call: TRBV7-6; j_call: TRBJ1-5; clone_size: -; cdr3_length: 14; cdr3_aa: CASSLLTGEQPQHF; cdr3_nt: TGTGCCAGCAGCCTACTGACAGGGGAACAGCCCCAGCATTTT
d_call: -; v_call: TRBV7-9; j_call: TRBJ1-6; clone_size: many; cdr3_length: 16; cdr3_aa: CASSLARVDGNSPLHF; cdr3_nt: TGTGCCAGCAGCTTAGCGAGGGTGGATGGTAATTCACCCCTCCACTTT
d_call: -; v_call: TRBV5-1; j_call: TRBJ2-1; clone_size: few; cdr3_length: 15; cdr3_aa: CASSLVSGIVDEQFF; cdr3_nt: TGCGCCAGCAGCTTGGTATCGGGAATTGTGGATGAGCAGTTCTTC